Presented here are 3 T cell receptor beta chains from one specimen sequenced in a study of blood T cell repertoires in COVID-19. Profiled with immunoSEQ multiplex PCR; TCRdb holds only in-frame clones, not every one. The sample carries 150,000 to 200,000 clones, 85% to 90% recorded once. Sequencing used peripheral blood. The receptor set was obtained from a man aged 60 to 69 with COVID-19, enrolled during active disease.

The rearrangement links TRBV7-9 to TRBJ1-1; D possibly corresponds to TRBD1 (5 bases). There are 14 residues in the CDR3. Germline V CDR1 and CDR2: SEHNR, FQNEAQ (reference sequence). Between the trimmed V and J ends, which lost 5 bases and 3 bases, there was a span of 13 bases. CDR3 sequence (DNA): TGTGCCAGCAGCCATCGGGGGTCTGACACTGAAGCTTTCTTT. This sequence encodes CASSHRGSDTEAFF.

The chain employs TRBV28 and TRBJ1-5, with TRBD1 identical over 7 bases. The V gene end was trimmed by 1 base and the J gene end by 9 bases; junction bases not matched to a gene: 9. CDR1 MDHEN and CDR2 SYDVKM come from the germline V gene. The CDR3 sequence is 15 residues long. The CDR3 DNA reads TGTGCCAGCAGTTTATTAGGGACAGTCATAGTGCCCCAGCATTTT. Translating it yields CASSLLGTVIVPQHF.

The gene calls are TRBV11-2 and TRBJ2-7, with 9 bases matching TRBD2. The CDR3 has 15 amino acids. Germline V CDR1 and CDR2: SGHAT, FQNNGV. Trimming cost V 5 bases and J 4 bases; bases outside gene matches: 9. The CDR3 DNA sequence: TGTGCCAGCAGCCCCGAGGGACTAGCCTTTTACGAGCAGTACTTC. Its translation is CASSPEGLAFYEQYF.